These T cell receptor beta chains were read from a single sample in a study of early T cells in non-severe SARS-CoV-2 infection. TCRdb independently ran MiXCR on the 5' RACE reads; one entry per CDR3 protein. This repertoire shows about 57,000 distinct CDR3 sequences, 10% found once; its top ten account for about 9.4%. The sequenced sample was whole blood. All receptors come from an adult who was a healthcare worker with PCR-confirmed SARS-CoV-2 infection or an uninfected control (not recorded which). The CDR3 runs from the conserved cysteine through the conserved F or W. A D gene is named only where the DNA matches it firmly. Not all rows give a size; the values are once, few, many and, for expanded clones, a class.

size: -; J: TRBJ2-7; D: TRBD2; V: TRBV7-2; CDR3: CASSPTSGTSVYEQYF; DNA: TGTGCCAGCAGCCCAACGTCTGGGACTAGTGTGTACGAGCAGTACTTC
size: few; J: TRBJ1-6; D: -; V: TRBV27; CDR3: CASSLGFTPNSPLHF; DNA: TGTGCCAGCAGTTTAGGGTTTACCCCTAATTCACCCCTCCACTTT
size: many; J: TRBJ2-2; D: TRBD2; V: TRBV7-3; CDR3: CASSPIRRETNTGELFF; DNA: TGTGCCAGCAGCCCTATTCGGCGGGAGACGAACACCGGGGAGCTGTTTTTT
size: -; J: TRBJ2-1; D: TRBD1; V: TRBV2; CDR3: CASSKQGVDEQFF; DNA: TGTGCCAGCAGCAAGCAGGGGGTGGATGAGCAGTTCTTC
size: -; J: TRBJ2-2; D: TRBD2; V: TRBV2; CDR3: CASSALAGTGELFF; DNA: TGTGCCAGCAGTGCACTAGCGGGAACCGGGGAGCTGTTTTTT
size: -; J: TRBJ2-1; D: TRBD2; V: TRBV6-1; CDR3: CASSEGLAHEQFF; DNA: TGTGCCAGCAGTGAAGGACTAGCCCATGAGCAGTTCTTC
size: many; J: TRBJ2-1; D: -; V: TRBV5-6; CDR3: CASSLGYGRIF; DNA: TGTGCCAGCAGCTTGGGTTACGGCCGGATCTTC
size: many; J: TRBJ1-1; D: -; V: TRBV7-9; CDR3: CASSLDRRNTEAFF; DNA: TGTGCCAGCAGCTTAGACAGGAGGAACACTGAAGCTTTCTTT
size: -; J: TRBJ2-2; D: -; V: TRBV12-3/TRBV12-4; CDR3: CASTLGAELFF; DNA: TGTGCCAGCACCTTAGGGGCGGAGCTGTTTTTT
size: few; J: TRBJ1-1; D: -; V: TRBV20-1; CDR3: CSAQQPTEAFF; DNA: TGCAGTGCCCAACAGCCGACTGAAGCTTTCTTT
size: many; J: TRBJ1-6; D: -; V: TRBV20-1; CDR3: CSAKNQQGNNSPLHF; DNA: TGCAGTGCTAAAAATCAACAGGGAAACAATTCACCCCTCCACTTT
size: many; J: TRBJ1-5; D: -; V: TRBV23-1; CDR3: CASSHSPQGSNQPQHF; DNA: TGCGCCAGCAGTCACTCGCCCCAGGGTAGCAATCAGCCCCAGCATTTT
size: many; J: TRBJ2-2; D: -; V: TRBV19; CDR3: CASTHLRGSNTGELFF; DNA: TGTGCCAGTACCCATCTCAGGGGTTCGAACACCGGGGAGCTGTTTTTT
size: many; J: TRBJ2-5; D: -; V: TRBV11-2; CDR3: CASSLNTQETQYF; DNA: TGTGCCAGCAGCTTAAACACCCAAGAGACCCAGTACTTC
size: few; J: TRBJ2-7; D: -; V: TRBV29-1; CDR3: CSVQTTEQYF; DNA: TGCAGCGTTCAGACCACGGAGCAGTACTTC
size: many; J: TRBJ2-1; D: TRBD2; V: TRBV10-3; CDR3: CAISGAPWASGSHEQFF; DNA: TGTGCCATCAGTGGAGCTCCGTGGGCTAGCGGGAGCCATGAGCAGTTCTTC
size: few; J: TRBJ2-7; D: -; V: TRBV4-2; CDR3: CASSHPERGPEQYF; DNA: TGTGCCAGCAGCCATCCCGAGAGGGGACCCGAGCAGTACTTC
size: -; J: TRBJ2-7; D: TRBD2; V: TRBV27; CDR3: CASSSRTSGRSYEQYF; DNA: TGTGCCAGCAGTTCTAGAACTAGCGGGAGGTCCTACGAGCAGTACTTC
size: few; J: TRBJ2-3; D: -; V: TRBV7-2; CDR3: CASSFQAGASSTQYF; DNA: TGTGCCAGCAGCTTCCAGGCGGGTGCCTCGAGTACGCAGTATTTT
size: many; J: TRBJ1-2; D: -; V: TRBV20-1; CDR3: CSAGQTWPSTF; DNA: TGCAGTGCTGGACAGACTTGGCCCTCTACCTTC
size: few; J: TRBJ1-4; D: -; V: TRBV25-1; CDR3: CASSEGTRRNEKLFF; DNA: TGTGCCAGCAGTGAAGGGACAAGACGCAATGAAAAACTGTTTTTT
size: -; J: TRBJ2-1; D: -; V: TRBV29-1; CDR3: CSCGPSYNEQFF; DNA: TGCAGCTGCGGGCCCTCCTACAATGAGCAGTTCTTC
size: -; J: TRBJ2-3; D: -; V: TRBV14; CDR3: CASSHPRGSGTDSQYF; DNA: TGTGCCAGCAGCCACCCCCGGGGTAGCGGCACAGATTCGCAGTATTTT
size: many; J: TRBJ1-5; D: -; V: TRBV15; CDR3: CATSRDRGSNQPQHF; DNA: TGTGCCACCAGCAGAGATCGGGGTTCCAATCAGCCCCAGCATTTT
size: many; J: TRBJ2-7; D: -; V: TRBV7-2; CDR3: CASSSVGGSYEQYF; DNA: TGTGCCAGCAGCTCCGTTGGCGGCTCCTACGAGCAGTACTTC
size: few; J: TRBJ2-4; D: -; V: TRBV5-1; CDR3: CASSLVVGTAKNIQYF; DNA: TGCGCCAGCAGCTTGGTGGTGGGAACGGCCAAAAACATTCAGTACTTC
size: many; J: TRBJ2-5; D: -; V: TRBV7-8; CDR3: CASSKDYLGQETQYF; DNA: TGTGCCAGCAGCAAGGACTACCTGGGCCAAGAGACCCAGTACTTC
size: many; J: TRBJ2-6; D: -; V: TRBV14; CDR3: CASSQDLPWGPGANVLTF; DNA: TGTGCCAGCAGCCAAGACCTCCCCTGGGGACCTGGGGCCAACGTCCTGACTTTC
size: many; J: TRBJ1-1; D: -; V: TRBV5-4; CDR3: CASSLGQPGTEAFF; DNA: TGTGCCAGCAGCTTGGGGCAGCCTGGCACTGAAGCTTTCTTT
size: -; J: TRBJ1-2; D: -; V: TRBV12-3/TRBV12-4; CDR3: CASSFLGYGYTF; DNA: TGTGCCAGCAGTTTTCTTGGCTATGGCTACACCTTC
size: many; J: TRBJ2-7; D: TRBD2; V: TRBV20-1; CDR3: CSCSGRALSYEQYF; DNA: TGCAGTTGTTCCGGGAGGGCCCTCTCCTACGAGCAGTACTTC
size: many; J: TRBJ2-1; D: TRBD2; V: TRBV6-2/TRBV6-3; CDR3: CASSGATSSQFF; DNA: TGTGCCAGCAGTGGCGCGACTAGCTCGCAGTTCTTC
size: -; J: TRBJ1-4; D: TRBD1; V: TRBV6-6; CDR3: CASSPGGQGYEKLFF; DNA: TGTGCCAGCAGCCCCGGGGGACAGGGTTATGAAAAACTGTTTTTT
size: few; J: TRBJ2-1; D: TRBD2; V: TRBV5-1; CDR3: CASSTGTSGSYNEQFF; DNA: TGCGCCAGCAGCACGGGAACTAGCGGGAGTTACAATGAGCAGTTCTTC
size: many; J: TRBJ2-1; D: TRBD2; V: TRBV7-3; CDR3: CASSPSPGLAGGNEQFF; DNA: TGTGCCAGCAGCCCGTCCCCGGGACTAGCGGGAGGCAATGAGCAGTTCTTC
size: many; J: TRBJ2-1; D: TRBD2; V: TRBV5-1; CDR3: CASSLGALADSYNEQFF; DNA: TGCGCCAGCAGCTTGGGTGCCCTAGCGGACTCCTACAATGAGCAGTTCTTC
size: -; J: TRBJ2-7; D: -; V: TRBV5-1; CDR3: CASSLRGGPEREQYF; DNA: TGCGCCAGCAGCTTGAGAGGGGGTCCCGAACGCGAGCAGTACTTC
size: many; J: TRBJ2-1; D: TRBD2; V: TRBV15; CDR3: CATSRDTSGNYNEQFF; DNA: TGTGCCACCAGCAGAGACACTAGCGGGAACTACAATGAGCAGTTCTTC
size: -; J: TRBJ1-2; D: -; V: TRBV20-1; CDR3: CSAPDLTNYGYTF; DNA: TGCAGTGCGCCAGATCTCACTAACTATGGCTACACCTTC
size: many; J: TRBJ2-5; D: -; V: TRBV18; CDR3: CASSPVQGETQYF; DNA: TGTGCCAGCTCACCAGTCCAGGGGGAGACCCAGTACTTC
size: -; J: TRBJ2-1; D: -; V: TRBV5-1; CDR3: CASSHVKASGQNEQFF; DNA: TGCGCCAGCAGCCACGTTAAGGCTAGCGGACAGAATGAGCAGTTCTTC
size: few; J: TRBJ1-4; D: -; V: TRBV30; CDR3: CACRQWNEKLFF; DNA: TGTGCCTGTCGACAGTGGAATGAAAAACTGTTTTTT
size: few; J: TRBJ2-1; D: TRBD2; V: TRBV7-2; CDR3: CASSPRPPGLAGVFGNEQFF; DNA: TGTGCCAGCAGCCCGAGGCCCCCGGGACTAGCGGGAGTGTTCGGGAATGAGCAGTTCTTC
size: many; J: TRBJ2-5; D: TRBD2; V: TRBV4-2; CDR3: CASSQVASGRASETQYF; DNA: TGTGCCAGCAGCCAAGTGGCTAGCGGGAGGGCCAGCGAGACCCAGTACTTC